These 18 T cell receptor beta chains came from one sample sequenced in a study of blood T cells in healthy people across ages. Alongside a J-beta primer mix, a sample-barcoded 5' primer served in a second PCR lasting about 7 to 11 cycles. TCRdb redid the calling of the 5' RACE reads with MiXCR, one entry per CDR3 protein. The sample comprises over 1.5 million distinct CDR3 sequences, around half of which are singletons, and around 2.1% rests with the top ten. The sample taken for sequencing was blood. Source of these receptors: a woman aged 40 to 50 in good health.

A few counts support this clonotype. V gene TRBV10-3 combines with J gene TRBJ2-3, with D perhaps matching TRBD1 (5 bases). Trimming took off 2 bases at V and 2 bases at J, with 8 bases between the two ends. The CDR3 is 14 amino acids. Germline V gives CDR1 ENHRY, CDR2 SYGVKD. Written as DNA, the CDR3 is TGTGCCATCAGTGAGAGGGGCCTCACAGATACGCAGTATTTT. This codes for CAISERGLTDTQYF.

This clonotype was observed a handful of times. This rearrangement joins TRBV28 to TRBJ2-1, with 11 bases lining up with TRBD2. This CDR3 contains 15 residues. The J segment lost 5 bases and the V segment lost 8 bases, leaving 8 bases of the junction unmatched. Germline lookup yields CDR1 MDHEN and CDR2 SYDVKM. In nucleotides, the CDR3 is TGTGCCAGCGGGGGTCTAGCGGGGGGACACAATGAGCAGTTCTTC. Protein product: CASGGLAGGHNEQFF.

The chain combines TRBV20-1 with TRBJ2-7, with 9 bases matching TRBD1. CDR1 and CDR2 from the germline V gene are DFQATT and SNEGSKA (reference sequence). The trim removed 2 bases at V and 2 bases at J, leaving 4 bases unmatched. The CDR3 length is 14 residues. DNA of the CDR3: TGCAGTGCTAGAAGTGGACAGGGGACCTACGAGCAGTACTTC. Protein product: CSARSGQGTYEQYF.

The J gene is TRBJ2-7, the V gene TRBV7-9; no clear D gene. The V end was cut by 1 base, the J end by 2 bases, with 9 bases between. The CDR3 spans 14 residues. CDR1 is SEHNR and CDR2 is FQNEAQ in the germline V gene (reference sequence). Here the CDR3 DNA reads TGTGCCAGCAGCTTAGTAAACAAGCCCTACGAGCAGTACTTC. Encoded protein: CASSLVNKPYEQYF.

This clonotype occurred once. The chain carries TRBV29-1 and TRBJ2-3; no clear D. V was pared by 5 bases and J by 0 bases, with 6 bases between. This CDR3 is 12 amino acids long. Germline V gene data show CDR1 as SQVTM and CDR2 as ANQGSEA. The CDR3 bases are TGCAGCGTTACACAGAGCACAGATACGCAGTATTTT. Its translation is CSVTQSTDTQYF.

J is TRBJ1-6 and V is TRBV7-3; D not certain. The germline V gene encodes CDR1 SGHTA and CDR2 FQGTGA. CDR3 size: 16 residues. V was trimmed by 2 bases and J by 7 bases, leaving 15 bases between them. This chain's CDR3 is CASSLDSPMRNSPLHF. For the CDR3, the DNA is TGTGCCAGCAGCTTAGACTCACCCATGAGGAATTCACCCCTCCACTTT.

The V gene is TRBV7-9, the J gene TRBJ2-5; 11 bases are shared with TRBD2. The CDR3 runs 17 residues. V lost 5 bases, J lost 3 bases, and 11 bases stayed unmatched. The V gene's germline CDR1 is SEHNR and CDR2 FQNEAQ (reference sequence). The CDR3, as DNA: TGTGCCAGCAGCCGCCCGGGACTAGCGGCTTCCGAAGAGACCCAGTACTTC. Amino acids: CASSRPGLAASEETQYF.

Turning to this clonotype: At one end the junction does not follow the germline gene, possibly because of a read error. CDR3 loop: CVSSYSVGGYGYTF. The CDR3 DNA is TGCGTCAGCAGCTACAGTGTGGGGGGCTATGGCTACACCTTC. The chain has TRBV4-1 and TRBJ1-2; D perhaps matches TRBD1 (5 bases). There are 14 residues in the CDR3. Germline-derived CDR1 and CDR2 are MGHRA and YSYEKL.

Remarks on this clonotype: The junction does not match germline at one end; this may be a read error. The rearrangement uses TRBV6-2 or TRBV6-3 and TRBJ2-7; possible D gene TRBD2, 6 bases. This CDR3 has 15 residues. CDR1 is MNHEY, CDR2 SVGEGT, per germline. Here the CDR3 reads CAGSYGGTGGYEQYF. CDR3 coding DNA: TGTGCCGGCAGTTACGGGGGAACAGGAGGCTACGAGCAGTACTTC.

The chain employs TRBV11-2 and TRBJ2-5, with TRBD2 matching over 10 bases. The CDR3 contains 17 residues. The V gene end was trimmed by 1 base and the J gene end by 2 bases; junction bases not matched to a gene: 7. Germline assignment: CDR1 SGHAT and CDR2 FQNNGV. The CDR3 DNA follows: TGTGCCAGCAGCTTAGGGTCGCTAGCGGGGGTACAAGAGACCCAGTACTTC. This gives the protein CASSLGSLAGVQETQYF.

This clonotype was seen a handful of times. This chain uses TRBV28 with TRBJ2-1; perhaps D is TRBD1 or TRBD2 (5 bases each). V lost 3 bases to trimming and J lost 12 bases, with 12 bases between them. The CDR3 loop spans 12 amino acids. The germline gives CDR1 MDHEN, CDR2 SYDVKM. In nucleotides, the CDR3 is TGTGCCAGCAGTTTCCCGCCGGGGCCGCAGTTCTTC. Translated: CASSFPPGPQFF.

CDR3 DNA sequence: TGCGCCAGCAGGGGACAGGGGGCTGGGGCCAACGTCCTGACTTTC. Its translation is CASRGQGAGANVLTF. This chain joins TRBV5-1 and TRBJ2-6; TRBD1 aligns across 11 bases. This CDR3 is built from 15 residues. Germline trimming cut 5 bases from V and 2 bases from J; bases unmatched to any gene: 0. Germline CDR1 and CDR2: SGHRS and YFSETQ.

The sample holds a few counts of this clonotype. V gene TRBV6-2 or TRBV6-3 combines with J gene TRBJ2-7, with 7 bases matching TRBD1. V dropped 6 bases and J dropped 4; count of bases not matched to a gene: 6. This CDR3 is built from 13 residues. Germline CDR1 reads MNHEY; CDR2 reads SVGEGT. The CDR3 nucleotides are TGTGCCAGCAGCTCCAGGGGGAAATACGAGCAGTACTTC. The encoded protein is CASSSRGKYEQYF.

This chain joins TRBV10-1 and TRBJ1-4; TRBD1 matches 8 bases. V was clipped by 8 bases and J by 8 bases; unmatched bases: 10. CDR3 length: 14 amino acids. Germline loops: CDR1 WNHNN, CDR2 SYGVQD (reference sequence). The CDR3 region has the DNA TGCGCCAGCGGCCGACAGGGGATTGGCGAAAAACTGTTTTTT. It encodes CASGRQGIGEKLFF.

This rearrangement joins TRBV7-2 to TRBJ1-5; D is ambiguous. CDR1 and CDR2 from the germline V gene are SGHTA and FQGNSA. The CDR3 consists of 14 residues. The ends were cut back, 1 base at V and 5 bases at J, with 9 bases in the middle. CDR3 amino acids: CASSLVAGDQPQHF. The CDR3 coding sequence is TGTGCCAGCAGCTTAGTTGCTGGTGATCAGCCCCAGCATTTT.

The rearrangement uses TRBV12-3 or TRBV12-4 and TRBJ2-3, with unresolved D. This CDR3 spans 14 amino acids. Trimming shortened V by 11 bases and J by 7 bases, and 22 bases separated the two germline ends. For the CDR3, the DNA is TGTGCCGTCTCCTCAGAGCTCGTGCTAAATACGCAGTATTTT. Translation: CAVSSELVLNTQYF.

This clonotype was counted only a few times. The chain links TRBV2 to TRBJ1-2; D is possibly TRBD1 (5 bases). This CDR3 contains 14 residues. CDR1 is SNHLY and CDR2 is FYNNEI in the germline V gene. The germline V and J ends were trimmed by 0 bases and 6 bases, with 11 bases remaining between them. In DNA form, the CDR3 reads TGTGCCAGCAGTGAAGCGGGACTTAGCGATGGCTACACCTTC. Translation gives CASSEAGLSDGYTF.

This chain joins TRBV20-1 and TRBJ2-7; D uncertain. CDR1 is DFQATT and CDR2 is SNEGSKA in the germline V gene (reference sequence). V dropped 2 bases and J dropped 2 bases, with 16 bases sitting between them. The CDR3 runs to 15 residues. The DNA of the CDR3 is TGCAGTGCTAGACCGGTCGGAGAGAGAACCTACGAGCAGTACTTC. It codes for CSARPVGERTYEQYF.